The present T cell receptor (beta chain) was sequenced within a study of monozygotic twins with inflammatory bowel disease. General study points: Evidence did not back any single strong signal or clonotype linked to IBD. No discrimination was achieved between different T cell subtypes.

This CDR3 contains 17 residues. CDR1 is SGHRS, CDR2 YFSETQ, per germline. For this clonotype: Its specificity is not known.

TCRdb reprocessed the 5' RACE reads, keeping one entry per CDR3 protein, no DNA. With approximately 400,000 distinct CDR3 sequences in the sample, the ten largest clones hold 2.4%. This chain connects TRBV5-1 to TRBJ1-1; TCRdb calls TRBD1, which cannot be checked without DNA. The sequence was collected from a human donor with ulcerative colitis or Crohn's disease, or a healthy co-twin of an affected twin (not recorded which). The sample taken for sequencing was blood. The CDR3: CASSLAPTGGGGTEAFF.